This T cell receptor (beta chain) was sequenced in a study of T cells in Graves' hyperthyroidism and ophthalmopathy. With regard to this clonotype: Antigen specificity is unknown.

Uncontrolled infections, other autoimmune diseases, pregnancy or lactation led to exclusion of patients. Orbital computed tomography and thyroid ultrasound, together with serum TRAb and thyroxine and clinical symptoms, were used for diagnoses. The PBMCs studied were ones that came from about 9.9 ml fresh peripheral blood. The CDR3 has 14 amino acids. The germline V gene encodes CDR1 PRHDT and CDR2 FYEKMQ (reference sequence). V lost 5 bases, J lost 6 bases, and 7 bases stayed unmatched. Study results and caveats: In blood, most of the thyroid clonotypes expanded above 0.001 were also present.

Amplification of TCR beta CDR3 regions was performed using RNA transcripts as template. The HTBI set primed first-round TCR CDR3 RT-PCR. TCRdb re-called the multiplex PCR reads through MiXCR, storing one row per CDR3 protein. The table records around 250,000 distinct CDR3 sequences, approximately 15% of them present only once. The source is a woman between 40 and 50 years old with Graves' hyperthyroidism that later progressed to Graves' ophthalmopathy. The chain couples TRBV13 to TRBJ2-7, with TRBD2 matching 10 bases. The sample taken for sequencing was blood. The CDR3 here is CASSMLAGAGEQYF. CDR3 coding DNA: TGTGCCAGCAGCATGCTAGCGGGAGCGGGCGAGCAGTACTTC.